This paragraph reports one TCR beta chain. The PCR had 60 Vbeta and 13 Jbeta primers. Method: immunoSEQ multiplex PCR; TCRdb's copy keeps in-frame clones and lacks some. The table lists around 100,000 clones, approximately 85% of them singletons. The entry originates in a study of cytomegalovirus exposure and HLA in healthy donors. This TCR came from a man aged 30 to 39 in good health and CMV-seronegative. Sequenced sample: PBMCs.

This chain's CDR3 is CASWSSPLTGELFF. In DNA, the CDR3 is TGTGCTTCATGGTCTTCACCACTGACCGGGGAGCTGTTTTTT. The chain uses TRBV7-2 and TRBJ2-2, with D unresolved. This CDR3 region has 14 residues. Germline V gene data show CDR1 as SGHTA and CDR2 as FQGNSA.